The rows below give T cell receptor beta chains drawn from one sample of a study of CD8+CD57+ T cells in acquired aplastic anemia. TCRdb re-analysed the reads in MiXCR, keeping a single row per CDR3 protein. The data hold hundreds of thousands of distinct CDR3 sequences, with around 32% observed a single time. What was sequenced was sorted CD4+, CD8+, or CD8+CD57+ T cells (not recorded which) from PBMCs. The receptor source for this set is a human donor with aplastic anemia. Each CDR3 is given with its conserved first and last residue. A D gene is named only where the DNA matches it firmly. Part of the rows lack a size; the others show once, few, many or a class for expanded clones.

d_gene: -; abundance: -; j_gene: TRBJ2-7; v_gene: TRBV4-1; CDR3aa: CASSQDSSEAYEQYF; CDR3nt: TGCGCCAGCAGCCAAGATTCTAGCGAAGCCTACGAGCAGTACTTC
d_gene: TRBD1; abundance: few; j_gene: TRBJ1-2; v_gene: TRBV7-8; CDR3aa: CASSHTGQGNYGYTF; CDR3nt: TGTGCCAGCAGCCATACGGGACAGGGGAACTATGGCTACACCTTC
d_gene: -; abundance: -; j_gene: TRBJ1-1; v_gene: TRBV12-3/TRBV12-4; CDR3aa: CASSEDKEEAFF; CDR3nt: TGTGCCAGCAGTGAAGACAAGGAGGAAGCTTTCTTT
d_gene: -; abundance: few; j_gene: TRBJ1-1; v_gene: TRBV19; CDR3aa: CASSMGAVNTEAFF; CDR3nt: TGTGCCAGTAGTATGGGCGCCGTGAACACTGAAGCTTTCTTT
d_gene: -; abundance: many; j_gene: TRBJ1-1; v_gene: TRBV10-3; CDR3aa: CAISDRGMDTEAFF; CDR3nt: TGTGCCATCAGTGATAGGGGCATGGACACTGAAGCTTTCTTT
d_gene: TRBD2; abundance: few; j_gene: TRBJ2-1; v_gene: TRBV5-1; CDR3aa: CASSIGTSGASYNEQFF; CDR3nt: TGCGCCAGCAGCATAGGGACTAGCGGAGCCTCCTACAATGAGCAGTTCTTC
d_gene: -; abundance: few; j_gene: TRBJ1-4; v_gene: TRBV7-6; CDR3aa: CASSLAIRGVQTTNEKLFF; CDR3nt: TGTGCCAGCAGCTTAGCCATAAGAGGGGTTCAGACGACTAATGAAAAACTGTTTTTT
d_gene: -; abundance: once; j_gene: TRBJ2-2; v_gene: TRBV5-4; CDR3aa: CASSFGAPGELFF; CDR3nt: TGTGCCAGCAGCTTCGGAGCCCCAGGGGAGCTGTTTTTT
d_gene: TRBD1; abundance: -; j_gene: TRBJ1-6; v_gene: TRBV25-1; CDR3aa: CASSELYRGRNSPLHF; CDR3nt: TGTGCCAGCAGTGAATTGTACAGGGGGCGGAATTCACCCCTCCACTTT
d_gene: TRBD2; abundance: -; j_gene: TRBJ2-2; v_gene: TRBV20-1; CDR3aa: CSAPGLASTGELFF; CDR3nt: TGCAGTGCTCCGGGACTAGCGAGCACCGGGGAGCTGTTTTTT
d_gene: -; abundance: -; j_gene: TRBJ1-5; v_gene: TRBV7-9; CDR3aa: CASSLLGGNQPQHF; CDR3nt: TGTGCCAGCAGCTTACTCGGGGGCAATCAGCCCCAGCATTTT
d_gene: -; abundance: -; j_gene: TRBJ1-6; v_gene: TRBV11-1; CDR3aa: CASSLDTGIYNSPLHF; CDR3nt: TGTGCCAGCAGCTTAGATACGGGGATCTATAATTCACCCCTCCACTTT
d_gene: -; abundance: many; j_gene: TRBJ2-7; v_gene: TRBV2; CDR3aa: CASSADVVSSYEQYF; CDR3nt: TGTGCCAGCAGTGCCGACGTCGTGAGCTCCTACGAGCAGTACTTC
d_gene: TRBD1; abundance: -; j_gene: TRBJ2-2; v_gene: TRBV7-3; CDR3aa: CASSVPGGFRRDTGELFF; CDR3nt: TGTGCCAGTAGTGTGCCAGGGGGCTTTAGACGCGACACCGGGGAGCTGTTTTTT
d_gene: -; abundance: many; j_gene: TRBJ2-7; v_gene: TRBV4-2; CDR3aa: CASSQGQGGSYEQYF; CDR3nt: TGTGCCAGCAGCCAAGGGCAGGGGGGATCCTACGAGCAGTACTTC
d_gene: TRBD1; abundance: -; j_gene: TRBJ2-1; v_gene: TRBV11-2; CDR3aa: CASSLGPYRDRGNEQFF; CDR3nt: TGTGCCAGCAGCTTAGGCCCTTACAGGGACAGGGGCAATGAGCAGTTCTTC
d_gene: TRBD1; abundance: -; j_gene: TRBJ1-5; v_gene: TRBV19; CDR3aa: CASSIQEGRSRGSIDQPQHF; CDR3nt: TGTGCCAGTAGTATTCAGGAGGGGAGGTCCAGGGGGTCGATCGATCAGCCCCAGCATTTT
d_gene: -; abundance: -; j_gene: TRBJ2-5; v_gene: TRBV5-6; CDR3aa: CASSLGPGQETQYF; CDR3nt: TGTGCCAGCAGCTTGGGGCCCGGACAAGAGACCCAGTACTTC
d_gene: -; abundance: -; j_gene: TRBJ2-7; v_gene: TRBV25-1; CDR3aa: CASSVVGPPEQYF; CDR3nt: TGCGCCAGCAGTGTTGTCGGTCCCCCCGAGCAGTACTTC
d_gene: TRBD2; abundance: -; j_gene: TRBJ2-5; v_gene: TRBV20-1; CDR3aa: CSATRDKGIAGGRETQYF; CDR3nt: TGCAGTGCTACCCGCGATAAAGGGATAGCGGGAGGGAGAGAGACCCAGTACTTC
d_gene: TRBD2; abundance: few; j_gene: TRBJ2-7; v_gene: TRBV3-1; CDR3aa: CASSQEVGLAVKEQYF; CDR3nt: TGTGCCAGCAGCCAAGAGGTTGGACTAGCGGTTAAGGAGCAGTACTTC
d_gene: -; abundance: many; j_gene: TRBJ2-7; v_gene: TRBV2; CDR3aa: CASSRGIYEQYF; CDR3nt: TGTGCCAGCAGCCGGGGAATCTACGAGCAGTACTTC
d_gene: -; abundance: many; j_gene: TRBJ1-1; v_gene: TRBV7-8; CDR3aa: CASGMGEATEAFF; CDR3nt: TGTGCCAGCGGTATGGGAGAGGCCACTGAAGCTTTCTTT
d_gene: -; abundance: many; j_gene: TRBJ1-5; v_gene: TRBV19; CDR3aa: CASSIGGGQPQHF; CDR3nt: TGTGCCAGTAGTATTGGGGGTGGTCAGCCCCAGCATTTT
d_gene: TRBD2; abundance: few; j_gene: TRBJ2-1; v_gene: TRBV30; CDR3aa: CAWSVSVGGRAEQFF; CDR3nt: TGTGCCTGGAGTGTATCGGTTGGCGGGAGAGCTGAGCAGTTCTTC
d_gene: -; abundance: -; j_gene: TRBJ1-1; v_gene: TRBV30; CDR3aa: CAWSASRDTEAFF; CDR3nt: TGTGCCTGGAGTGCATCCAGGGACACTGAAGCTTTCTTT
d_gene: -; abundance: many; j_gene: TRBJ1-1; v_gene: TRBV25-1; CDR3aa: CASRDPGTLRAFF; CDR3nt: TGTGCCAGCAGAGATCCCGGGACACTGCGGGCTTTCTTT
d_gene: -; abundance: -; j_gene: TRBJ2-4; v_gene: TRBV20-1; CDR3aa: CSASSVAKNIQYF; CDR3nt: TGCAGTGCTAGCTCGGTAGCCAAAAACATTCAGTACTTC